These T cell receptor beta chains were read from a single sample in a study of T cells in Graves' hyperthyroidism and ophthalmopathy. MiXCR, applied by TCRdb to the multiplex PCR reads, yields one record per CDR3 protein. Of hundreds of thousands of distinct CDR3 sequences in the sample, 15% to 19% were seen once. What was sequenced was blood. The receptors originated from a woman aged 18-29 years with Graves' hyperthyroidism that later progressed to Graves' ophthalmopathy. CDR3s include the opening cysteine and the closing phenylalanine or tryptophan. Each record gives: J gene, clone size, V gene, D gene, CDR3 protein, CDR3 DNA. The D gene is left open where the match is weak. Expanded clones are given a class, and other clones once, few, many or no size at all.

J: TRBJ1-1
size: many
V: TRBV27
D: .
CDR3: CASSWGSRGTEAFF
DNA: TGTGCCAGCAGTTGGGGAAGCCGGGGGACTGAAGCTTTCTTT

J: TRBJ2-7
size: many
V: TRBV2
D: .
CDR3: CASSGGSGTYEQYF
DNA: TGTGCCAGCAGTGGAGGGAGCGGTACGTACGAGCAGTACTTC

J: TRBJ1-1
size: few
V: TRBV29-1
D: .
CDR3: CSVELGAGTEAFF
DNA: TGCAGCGTTGAGTTGGGGGCCGGCACTGAAGCTTTCTTT

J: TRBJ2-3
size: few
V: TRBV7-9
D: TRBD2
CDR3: CASSSSGSFTDTQYF
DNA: TGTGCCAGCAGCAGTAGCGGGAGTTTCACAGATACGCAGTATTTT

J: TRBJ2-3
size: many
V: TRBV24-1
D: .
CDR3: CATSVGEDTQYF
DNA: TGTGCCACCAGTGTCGGGGAGGATACGCAGTATTTT

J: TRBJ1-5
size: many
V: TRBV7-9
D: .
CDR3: CASSLGRVNQPQHF
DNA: TGTGCCAGCAGCTTAGGCAGGGTCAATCAGCCCCAGCATTTT

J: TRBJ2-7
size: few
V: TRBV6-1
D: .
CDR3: CASPREPSGSYEQYF
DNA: TGTGCCAGCCCACGGGAGCCTTCGGGCTCCTACGAGCAGTACTTC

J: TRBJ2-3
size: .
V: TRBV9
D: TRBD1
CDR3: CASSADRVIADTQYF
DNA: TGTGCCAGCAGCGCCGACAGGGTAATCGCAGATACGCAGTATTTT

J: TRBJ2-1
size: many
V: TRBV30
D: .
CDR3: CAWSVLLTSGGVDEQFF
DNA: TGTGCCTGGAGTGTACTGTTGACCTCCGGGGGCGTCGATGAGCAGTTCTTC

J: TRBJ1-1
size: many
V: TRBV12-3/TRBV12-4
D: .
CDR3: CASSFRQYGMNTEAFF
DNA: TGTGCCAGCAGTTTTCGGCAGTACGGAATGAACACTGAAGCTTTCTTT

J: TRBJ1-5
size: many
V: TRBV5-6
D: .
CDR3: CASSLGGGSNQPQHF
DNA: TGTGCCAGCAGCTTGGGGGGGGGGAGCAATCAGCCCCAGCATTTT

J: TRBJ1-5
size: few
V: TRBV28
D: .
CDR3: CASRERGATGNQPQHF
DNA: TGTGCCAGCAGGGAGAGAGGGGCGACGGGCAATCAGCCCCAGCATTTT

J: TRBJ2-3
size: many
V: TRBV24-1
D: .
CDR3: CATSDPQGLADTQYF
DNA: TGTGCCACCAGTGACCCACAGGGATTGGCAGATACGCAGTATTTT

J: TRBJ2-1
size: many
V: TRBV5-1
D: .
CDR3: CASSLALAHNEQFF
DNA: TGCGCCAGCAGCTTGGCACTAGCCCACAATGAGCAGTTCTTC

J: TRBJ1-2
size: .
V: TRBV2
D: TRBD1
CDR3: CASRRQGLSGYTF
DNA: TGTGCCAGCAGGAGACAGGGTCTCTCTGGCTACACCTTC

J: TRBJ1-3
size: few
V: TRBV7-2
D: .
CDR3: CASSLTSPFSGNTIYF
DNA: TGTGCCAGCAGCTTAACCAGTCCCTTCTCTGGAAACACCATATATTTT

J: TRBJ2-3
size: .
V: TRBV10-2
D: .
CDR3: CASSEYYGGTDTQYF
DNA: TGCGCCAGCAGTGAGTACTATGGTGGTACAGATACGCAGTATTTT

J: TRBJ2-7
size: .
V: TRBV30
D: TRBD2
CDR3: CAWGQRGLDLHEQYF
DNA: TGTGCCTGGGGACAGAGGGGACTAGATCTACACGAGCAGTACTTC

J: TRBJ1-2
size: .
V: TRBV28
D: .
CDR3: CASSLVAPRNYGYTF
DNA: TGTGCCAGCAGTTTGGTCGCCCCTCGAAACTATGGCTACACCTTC

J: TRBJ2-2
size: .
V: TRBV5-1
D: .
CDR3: CASSLGGQPTGELFF
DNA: TGCGCCAGCAGCTTGGGTGGGCAACCCACCGGGGAGCTGTTTTTT

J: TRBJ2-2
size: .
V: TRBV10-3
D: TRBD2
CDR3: CAISEFTSGRGGAGELFF
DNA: TGTGCCATCAGTGAATTCACTAGCGGGAGAGGGGGTGCCGGGGAGCTGTTTTTT

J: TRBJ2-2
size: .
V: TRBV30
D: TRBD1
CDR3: CAWNRKGTGGPGELFF
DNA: TGTGCCTGGAACCGAAAAGGGACAGGGGGCCCCGGGGAGCTGTTTTTT

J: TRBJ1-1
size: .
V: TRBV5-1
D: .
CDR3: CASSLAVLGRVGLNTEAFF
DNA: TGCGCCAGCAGCTTGGCCGTTCTGGGCAGGGTCGGTCTGAACACTGAAGCTTTCTTT

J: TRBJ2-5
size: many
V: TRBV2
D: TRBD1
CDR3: CASRQTGYRETQYF
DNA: TGTGCCAGCAGACAGACAGGGTACCGAGAGACCCAGTACTTC